The clone carrying this T cell receptor (beta chain) was seen more than once but under ten times. Its antigen is not known. Using RNA template, CDR3s of TCR alpha and beta were amplified with iRepertoire arm-PCR. MiXCR, run by TCRdb on the multiplex PCR reads, gives a single entry per CDR3 protein. The sample contains around 390,000 distinct CDR3 sequences, 41% of which appear only once. These data are taken from a study of glioma-infiltrating T cells. The study, taken as a whole, reports: Tissue-blood divergence was below expectation in non-neoplastic patients, above in gliomas.

The TCR was taken from a human donor with low-grade glioma or glioblastoma, undergoing nonglioma brain surgery, or in good health (not recorded which). The specimen sequenced was glioma tissue, nonneoplastic brain tissue, or PBMCs (not recorded which).

CDR3 nucleotide sequence: TGCGCCAGCAGCCAACAACAGGGGGAGTCAGATTCACCCCTCCACTTT. Protein: CASSQQQGESDSPLHF. The genes are TRBV4-1 and TRBJ1-6, with 8 bases aligning to TRBD1. V was pared by 2 bases and J by 8 bases, with 8 bases of the junction left unmatched. This CDR3 is built from 16 residues. CDR1 is MGHRA and CDR2 is YSYEKL in the germline V gene.